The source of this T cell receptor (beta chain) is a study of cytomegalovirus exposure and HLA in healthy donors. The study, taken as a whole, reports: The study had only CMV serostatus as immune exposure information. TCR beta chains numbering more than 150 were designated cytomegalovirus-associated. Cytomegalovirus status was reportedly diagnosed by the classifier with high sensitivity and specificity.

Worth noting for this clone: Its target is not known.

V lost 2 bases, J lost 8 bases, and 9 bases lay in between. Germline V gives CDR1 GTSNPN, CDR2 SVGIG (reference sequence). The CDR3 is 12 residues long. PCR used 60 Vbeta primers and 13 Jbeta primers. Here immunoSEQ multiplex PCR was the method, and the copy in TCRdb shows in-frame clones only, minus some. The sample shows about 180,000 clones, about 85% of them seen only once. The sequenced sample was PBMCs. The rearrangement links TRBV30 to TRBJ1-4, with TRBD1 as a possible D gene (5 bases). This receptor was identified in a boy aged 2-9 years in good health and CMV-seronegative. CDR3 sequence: CAWSQGLEKLFF. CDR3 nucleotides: TGTGCCTGGAGTCAGGGTTTAGAAAAACTGTTTTTT.